This passage covers 19 T cell receptor beta chains from one sample sequenced in a study of blood T cell repertoires in COVID-19 (dated by TCRdb to 2018 to 2021). Library creation used the immunoSEQ multiplex PCR assay. Sourced from immuneACCESS, this table was stored by TCRdb with only in-frame sequences that have V and J called. A share of the clones is absent; for the studies checked, an unresolved V gene accounts for under half, and the remainder has no known explanation. The sample yields approximately 170,000 clones; approximately 84% were counted once. Around 2.9% of the sample comes from the top ten. Sequencing was done on a sample of peripheral blood. The receptors come from an elderly woman with COVID-19, enrolled during active disease.

This clone was picked up a small number of times. A read error is likely, as this CDR3 ends without the conserved phenylalanine or tryptophan. No DNA is shown, since the ends of the CDR3 on it are uncertain; the CDR3 is the one TCRdb lists. V is TRBV11-2 and J is TRBJ2-7; the table gives TRBD2 as D, unverified against the DNA. The germline gives CDR1 SGHAT, CDR2 FQNNGV. Counting both end residues, the CDR3 totals 14 amino acids. The CDR3 loop reads CASSLALTSGAWIL.

This clone was found once. V gene TRBV19 combines with J gene TRBJ2-4; 8 nucleotides line up with TRBD2. J was trimmed by 5 bases and V by 3 bases; bases with no gene match: 6. In germline, CDR1 is LNHDA, CDR2 SQIVND (reference sequence). CDR3 size: 15 residues. The DNA for the CDR3 is TGTGCCAGTAGTATTGCGGTAGCGGGACAAAACATTCAGTACTTC. Its protein is CASSIAVAGQNIQYF.

V and J are TRBV5-1 and TRBJ2-7; 10 bases line up with TRBD2. The CDR3 loop spans 16 amino acids. J gave up 7 bases and V 4 bases, and 14 bases lay outside the gene matches. Per germline, CDR1 SGHRS and CDR2 YFSETQ. The CDR3 here is CASSQATSGRLGEQYF. CDR3 bases: TGCGCCAGCAGCCAGGCGACTAGCGGGCGCCTGGGGGAGCAGTACTTC.

The J gene is TRBJ2-7, the V gene TRBV24-1; 9 bases are a match to TRBD1. Germline assignment: CDR1 KGHDR and CDR2 SFDVKD. The CDR3 consists of 15 residues. V was clipped by 3 bases and J by 3 bases; unmatched bases: 5. The CDR3 reads CATSDPGTGNYEQYF. CDR3 bases: TGTGCCACCAGTGATCCAGGGACAGGGAACTACGAGCAGTACTTC.

This chain links TRBV12-5 with TRBJ2-2; D gene uncertain. The germline V and J ends were trimmed by 5 bases and 6 bases, with 4 bases remaining between them. This CDR3 has 11 amino acids. Germline-derived CDR1 and CDR2 are LGHNT and FRNRAP. The DNA for the CDR3 is TGTGCTAGTGGTCGGGCCGGGGAGCTGTTTTTT. It yields the protein CASGRAGELFF.

The rearrangement uses TRBV3-1 (or the pseudogene TRBV3-2) and TRBJ2-7, with a weak D call TRBD1 (6 bases). CDR3 length equals 15 residues. V was trimmed by 1 base and J by 0 bases, leaving 10 bases between them. In germline, CDR1 is LGHDT, CDR2 YNNKEL (reference sequence). The CDR3, as DNA: TGTGCCAGCAGCCAAGTAGGGGGATACTCCTACGAGCAGTACTTC. It translates to CASSQVGGYSYEQYF.

In this sample, this clone turned up once. The chain combines TRBV18 with TRBJ2-3; D is unresolved. V was trimmed by 5 bases and J by 0 bases, leaving 9 bases between them. The CDR3 has 14 residues. The germline gives CDR1 KGHSH, CDR2 LQKENI. The CDR3: CASSGYRSTDTQYF. The CDR3 DNA follows: TGTGCCAGCTCAGGGTACAGAAGCACAGATACGCAGTATTTT. Looking up the rest from reference TRBV18 and TRBJ2-3 gives the full variable domain: NAGVMQNPRHLVRRRGQEARLRCSPMKGHSHVYWYRQLPEEGLKFMVYLQKENIIDESGMPKERFSAEFPKEGPSILRIQQVVRGDSAAYFCASSGYRSTDTQYFGPGTRLTVL.

The J gene is TRBJ1-1, the V gene TRBV7-2, with TRBD1 as a possible D gene (5 bases). Germline V gives CDR1 SGHTA, CDR2 FQGNSA. This CDR3 spans 12 amino acids. V shed 8 bases and J shed 5 bases, with 12 bases lying between them. The DNA of the CDR3 is TGTGCCAGCTCCCGGGGGGGGACTGAAGCTTTCTTT. This encodes CASSRGGTEAFF.

This chain uses TRBV24-1 with TRBJ2-2; D is undetermined. Germline V gene data show CDR1 as KGHDR and CDR2 as SFDVKD. Trimming removed 4 bases from V and 2 bases from J, with 10 bases in between. The CDR3 length is 15 residues. The CDR3 reads CATSDPTSNTGELFF. The CDR3 DNA reads as TGTGCCACCAGTGACCCGACAAGCAACACCGGGGAGCTGTTTTTT.

The gene calls are TRBV3-1 (or the pseudogene TRBV3-2) and TRBJ2-3; 9 nucleotides align to TRBD2. The CDR3 loop spans 18 amino acids. The ends lost 2 bases at V and 4 bases at J; junction bases unmatched: 13. Germline V lookup: CDR1 LGHDT, CDR2 YNNKEL (reference sequence). The CDR3 here is CASSQRWARLAGADTQYF. DNA of the CDR3: TGTGCCAGCAGCCAAAGATGGGCCCGATTAGCGGGAGCAGATACGCAGTATTTT.

The rearrangement joins TRBV7-2 to TRBJ2-1; 9 bases match TRBD2. The junction had 5 bases not matched to a gene; V was cut back by 5 bases and J by 3 bases. Looked up from germline, CDR1 is SGHTA and CDR2 is FQGNSA. The CDR3 loop spans 15 amino acids. This CDR3 reads CASSRTSAGYNEQFF. The CDR3 region has the DNA TGTGCCAGCAGCCGGACTAGCGCCGGCTACAATGAGCAGTTCTTC. The full variable domain, its missing parts supplied by reference TRBV7-2 and TRBJ2-1, is GAGVSQSPSNKVTEKGKDVELRCDPISGHTALYWYRQSLGQGLEFLIYFQGNSAPDKSGLPSDRFSAERTGGSVSTLTIQRTQQEDSAVYLCASSRTSAGYNEQFFGPGTRLTVL.

The chain joins TRBV7-3 to TRBJ2-1, with 7 bases aligning to TRBD1. This CDR3 has 18 residues. V shed 5 bases and J 0 bases; nucleotides not matched to a gene: 13. Germline V lookup: CDR1 SGHTA, CDR2 FQGTGA. For the CDR3, the DNA is TGTGCCAGCAGCCCACCAGCCCCACAGGGGAGCTCCTACAATGAGCAGTTCTTC. It encodes CASSPPAPQGSSYNEQFF.

This rearrangement joins TRBV5-4 to TRBJ2-7; D may be TRBD2 (6 bases). In germline, CDR1 is SGHNT, CDR2 YYREEE (reference sequence). CDR3 length: 15 residues. Between the trimmed V and J ends, which lost 3 bases and 0 bases, there was a span of 13 bases. The CDR3 region has the DNA TGTGCCAGCAGCTACCCGGGACTTACCTCCTACGAGCAGTACTTC. It is translated as CASSYPGLTSYEQYF.

The rearrangement uses TRBV18 and TRBJ2-7; D possibly corresponds to TRBD1 (6 bases). Trimming took 1 base from V and 4 from J, leaving 11 bases between them. This CDR3 spans 14 amino acids. Germline CDR1 reads KGHSH; CDR2 reads LQKENI. Written as DNA, the CDR3 is TGTGCCAGCTCACCACTCCAGGACAGTTACGAGCAGTACTTC. Translation gives CASSPLQDSYEQYF.

The CDR3 DNA is TGCAGCGTCGAGGGGGCAGGGGGGCCGGAAGAGACCCAGTACTTC. The encoded protein is CSVEGAGGPEETQYF. The chain recombines TRBV29-1 with TRBJ2-5; weak D call: TRBD1 (7 bases). The germline V and J ends were trimmed by 6 bases and 3 bases, with 20 bases remaining between them. This CDR3 has 15 residues. In germline, CDR1 is SQVTM, CDR2 ANQGSEA.

This clone has a handful of counts. The CDR3 sequence is CASSARLDEQFF. The CDR3, as DNA: TGTGCCAGCAGCGCCCGACTCGATGAGCAGTTCTTC. The chain recombines TRBV9 with TRBJ2-1; no firm D call. Germline assignment: CDR1 SGDLS and CDR2 YYNGEE. V was shortened by 3 bases and J by 8 bases, with 9 bases between the two germline ends. The CDR3 extends over 12 amino acids.

CDR3: CASSPGAGSYNEQFF. CDR3 DNA sequence: TGTGCCAGCAGCCCGGGAGCGGGTTCCTACAATGAGCAGTTCTTC. This chain uses TRBV11-2 with TRBJ2-1; D is perhaps TRBD2 (6 bases). Germline loops: CDR1 SGHAT, CDR2 FQNNGV. This CDR3 is built from 15 residues. Between the trimmed V and J ends, which lost 5 bases and 1 base, there was a span of 12 bases.

This sequence joins TRBV2 and TRBJ2-1, with D possibly being TRBD1 (6 bases). This CDR3 has 14 residues. Trimming pared 4 bases from V and 6 bases from J, leaving 13 bases between. Germline V lookup: CDR1 SNHLY, CDR2 FYNNEI. The CDR3 DNA sequence: TGTGCCAGCAGTGCCCGCCTAGGGGGCAATGAGCAGTTCTTC. Its translation is CASSARLGGNEQFF. The full variable domain, rest sourced from reference TRBV2 and TRBJ2-1, is EPEVTQTPSHQVTQMGQEVILRCVPISNHLYFYWYRQILGQKVEFLVSFYNNEISEKSEIFDDQFSVERPDGSNFTLKIRSTKLEDSAMYFCASSARLGGNEQFFGPGTRLTVL.

The rearrangement uses TRBV4-2 and TRBJ2-3; tentatively, D is TRBD1 (5 bases). CDR3 size: 14 residues. V lost 6 bases and J 1 base, leaving 11 bases between the germline ends. The germline V gene encodes CDR1 LGHNA and CDR2 YNFKEQ. The CDR3 DNA reads TGTGCCAGCAGACAGGACACGCGCACAGATACGCAGTATTTT. It encodes CASRQDTRTDTQYF.